A selection of T cell receptor beta chains follows, all from one sample in a study of control samples from healthy donors and cancer patients. Sequenced by immunoSEQ multiplex PCR; TCRdb stores in-frame clones only, minus some. The sample lists 150,000 to 200,000 clones, roughly nine tenths occurring once. The specimen sequenced was blood. These receptors all come from a man aged 30-40 years in good health. CDR3s include the opening cysteine and the closing phenylalanine or tryptophan. Each record gives: J gene, D gene, clone size, CDR3 length, V gene, CDR3 DNA, CDR3 protein. A D gene is named only where the DNA matches it firmly. Clone size, where shown, is once, few, many, or a class for clones that have expanded.

J: TRBJ2-7; D: TRBD1; size: .; length: 14; V: TRBV7-8; DNA: TGTGCCAGCAGCGCGACGGGACAGACCTACGAGCAGTACTTC; CDR3: CASSATGQTYEQYF
J: TRBJ1-1; D: TRBD1; size: .; length: 15; V: TRBV29-1; DNA: TGCAGCGTTGAAAGGGGGGGACAGGGGCACACTGAAGCTTTCTTT; CDR3: CSVERGGQGHTEAFF
J: TRBJ1-2; D: TRBD1; size: few; length: 13; V: TRBV7-9; DNA: TGTGCCAGCAGCAATCGGGACAGGGGAGGCTACACCTTC; CDR3: CASSNRDRGGYTF
J: TRBJ2-7; D: .; size: .; length: 12; V: TRBV28; DNA: TGTGCCAGCAGTTCTTTCAGGCGGGAGCAGTACTTC; CDR3: CASSSFRREQYF
J: TRBJ1-4; D: .; size: .; length: 13; V: TRBV3-1/TRBV3-2; DNA: TGTGCCAGCAGCCTAGGTGAAGGCTTGAGTCTGTTTTTT; CDR3: CASSLGEGLSLFF
J: TRBJ1-5; D: .; size: .; length: 12; V: TRBV5-4; DNA: TGTGCCAGCAGCTTGGTGGGACCCGGGGGGCATTTT; CDR3: CASSLVGPGGHF
J: TRBJ2-7; D: TRBD1; size: .; length: 13; V: TRBV30; DNA: TGTGCCTGGAGCGGGACAGGGCATGGGGAGCAGTACTTC; CDR3: CAWSGTGHGEQYF
J: TRBJ2-3; D: .; size: .; length: 13; V: TRBV5-4; DNA: TGTGCCAGCAGCGGGACTAGCACAGATACGCAGTATTTT; CDR3: CASSGTSTDTQYF
J: TRBJ1-2; D: TRBD1; size: .; length: 13; V: TRBV19; DNA: TGTGCCAGTAGTTCCAGGGGGCGAGATGGCTACACCTTC; CDR3: CASSSRGRDGYTF
J: TRBJ2-7; D: .; size: .; length: 14; V: TRBV27; DNA: TGTGCCAGCAGCCCCACGGGGCTCTCCTACGAGCAGTACTTC; CDR3: CASSPTGLSYEQYF
J: TRBJ2-5; D: .; size: .; length: 13; V: TRBV12-3/TRBV12-4; DNA: TGTGCCAGCAGATCCTCCCGTGTGGAGACCCAGTACTTC; CDR3: CASRSSRVETQYF
J: TRBJ1-2; D: TRBD1; size: .; length: 16; V: TRBV5-1; DNA: TGCGCCAGCTCAAACCCCGGGACAGGGGGCGCCTATGGCTACACCTTC; CDR3: CASSNPGTGGAYGYTF
J: TRBJ1-6; D: .; size: .; length: 14; V: TRBV2; DNA: TGTGCCAGCAGCGCGAGCTCCTATAATTCACCCCTCCACTTT; CDR3: CASSASSYNSPLHF
J: TRBJ2-5; D: .; size: .; length: 15; V: TRBV6-5; DNA: TGTGCCAGCAGAAAGAGGGTAGCGGAGCAAGAGACCCAGTACTTC; CDR3: CASRKRVAEQETQYF
J: TRBJ1-2; D: .; size: .; length: 14; V: TRBV5-6; DNA: TGTGCCAGCAGCTTGTACGAAGCAGGGGTTGGCTACACCTTC; CDR3: CASSLYEAGVGYTF
J: TRBJ2-2; D: TRBD1; size: .; length: 15; V: TRBV5-1; DNA: TGCGCCAGCAGCCCGGGGGACAGGGCCCCCGGGGAGCTGTTTTTT; CDR3: CASSPGDRAPGELFF
J: TRBJ1-2; D: .; size: .; length: 12; V: TRBV28; DNA: TGTGCCAGCAGTTTAGAAGGCTATGGCTACACCTTC; CDR3: CASSLEGYGYTF
J: TRBJ2-1; D: TRBD2; size: .; length: 15; V: TRBV7-7; DNA: TGTGCCAGCAGCCTTGGACTAGCGGGGGACAATGAGCAGTTCTTC; CDR3: CASSLGLAGDNEQFF
J: TRBJ2-3; D: .; size: .; length: 15; V: TRBV7-9; DNA: TGTGCCAGCACCACGAGGGGGGCTAGCACAGATACGCAGTATTTT; CDR3: CASTTRGASTDTQYF
J: TRBJ2-3; D: .; size: .; length: 15; V: TRBV9; DNA: TGTGCCAGCAGCGTCGACGGTTCTAGCACAGATACGCAGTATTTT; CDR3: CASSVDGSSTDTQYF
J: TRBJ2-1; D: TRBD1; size: .; length: 16; V: TRBV24-1; DNA: TGTGCCACCAGTGATTCAAACAGGGGCGCCTACAATGAGCAGTTCTTC; CDR3: CATSDSNRGAYNEQFF
J: TRBJ2-1; D: TRBD1; size: .; length: 15; V: TRBV4-1; DNA: TGCGCCAGCAGCCTGGGACAGAGCTCCTACAATGAGCAGTTCTTC; CDR3: CASSLGQSSYNEQFF
J: TRBJ2-7; D: .; size: .; length: 15; V: TRBV27; DNA: TGTGCCAGCAGCCCCAGGGGGGGCCTCTCCTACGAGCAGTACTTC; CDR3: CASSPRGGLSYEQYF
J: TRBJ2-1; D: .; size: .; length: 13; V: TRBV12-3/TRBV12-4; DNA: TGTGCCAGCAGTCCCATTCTAGCGAGTGAGCAGTTCTTC; CDR3: CASSPILASEQFF
J: TRBJ2-7; D: TRBD1; size: .; length: 14; V: TRBV28; DNA: TGTGCCAGCAGTTTATCCCGACAGGGGAGAAAGCAGTACTTC; CDR3: CASSLSRQGRKQYF
J: TRBJ1-1; D: .; size: few; length: 13; V: TRBV29-1; DNA: TGCAGCGTAACGGACGGACTGAACACTGAAGCTTTCTTT; CDR3: CSVTDGLNTEAFF